Below, 29 T cell receptor beta chains from the same sample are listed, as sequenced in a study of blood T cell repertoires in COVID-19 (dated by TCRdb to between 2020 and 2021). The library came from the immunoSEQ multiplex PCR assay. Not all clones reach the TCRdb copy of this immuneACCESS table, which keeps in-frame sequences only. Checked studies attribute under half of the gap to unresolved V genes and leave the rest unexplained. For this sample the table gives approximately 200,000 clones, of which 94% were detected only once. Approximately 0.69% of the sample goes to the ten largest clones. The sequenced material came from peripheral blood. The receptors shown here come from a man in his thirties or forties with COVID-19, enrolled during active disease.

V usage is TRBV12-5 and J usage is TRBJ2-3, with 8 positions matching TRBD2. With V trimmed by 5 bases and J by 3 bases, 4 bases remained unmatched. Per germline, CDR1 LGHNT and CDR2 FRNRAP. The CDR3 loop spans 14 amino acids. The CDR3 DNA sequence: TGTGCTAGTGGTCCCGGACTAGCAACAGATACGCAGTATTTT. The encoded protein is CASGPGLATDTQYF.

This chain connects TRBV6-5 to TRBJ1-1, with 11 bases lining up with TRBD1. Germline V gives CDR1 MNHEY, CDR2 SVGAGI. The V gene end was trimmed by 6 bases and the J gene end by 5 bases; junction bases not matched to a gene: 8. The CDR3 runs 15 residues. This CDR3 reads CASRRPRDRGTEAFF. The CDR3 nucleotides read TGTGCCAGCAGACGGCCGCGGGACAGGGGGACTGAAGCTTTCTTT.

This rearrangement joins TRBV18 to TRBJ2-7; 8 nucleotides match TRBD1. V shed 5 bases, J shed 2 bases, and the junction held 2 bases outside the gene matches. The CDR3 loop spans 13 amino acids. Germline V lookup: CDR1 KGHSH, CDR2 LQKENI. The chain's CDR3 is CASSAGQAYEQYF. CDR3 DNA sequence: TGTGCCAGCTCAGCGGGACAGGCCTACGAGCAGTACTTC.

The gene calls are TRBV6-5 and TRBJ2-3; 11 bases are shared with TRBD1. With 2 bases clipped from V and 4 bases from J, the junction kept 2 bases outside the gene matches. The CDR3 contains 15 residues. The germline V gene has CDR1 MNHEY and CDR2 SVGAGI. CDR3: CASSYRDRGSDTQYF. The CDR3 bases are TGTGCCAGCAGTTACCGGGACAGGGGGTCAGATACGCAGTATTTT.

The V gene is TRBV27, the J gene TRBJ1-1; perhaps TRBD1 as D (6 bases). V was trimmed by 6 bases and J by 4 bases, leaving 15 bases between them. Germline V gives CDR1 MNHEY, CDR2 SMNVEV (reference sequence). The CDR3 extends over 14 amino acids. The DNA for the CDR3 is TGTGCCAGCAGCCGGGCAGGGGAAATCACTGAAGCTTTCTTT. Translating gives CASSRAGEITEAFF.

The rearrangement uses TRBV5-1 and TRBJ2-5; 8 nucleotides agree with TRBD2. From germline, CDR1 is SGHRS and CDR2 YFSETQ. There are 17 residues in the CDR3. The V gene end was trimmed by 1 base and the J gene end by 0 bases; junction bases not matched to a gene: 8. The CDR3 bases are TGCGCCAGCAGCTTGTCCGGGATAGCGGGGAACCAAGAGACCCAGTACTTC. Translating it yields CASSLSGIAGNQETQYF.

The chain employs TRBV27 and TRBJ1-1; no clear D. The V end lost 3 bases, the J end lost 1 base, and 9 bases lay between the germline ends. The CDR3 consists of 14 residues. The V gene's germline CDR1 is MNHEY and CDR2 SMNVEV (reference sequence). The CDR3 DNA follows: TGTGCCAGCAGTTTCACAGAAAAGAACACTGAAGCTTTCTTT. Translation: CASSFTEKNTEAFF.

The genes are TRBV13 and TRBJ1-6; 10 nucleotides line up with TRBD1. Germline V gene lookup returns CDR1 PRHDT and CDR2 FYEKMQ (reference sequence). J lost 9 bases, V lost 4 bases, and 9 bases had no gene match. The CDR3 consists of 16 residues. The CDR3 loop is CASSSRDRGESSPLHF. CDR3 nucleotide sequence: TGTGCCAGCAGCTCGAGGGACAGGGGAGAAAGTTCACCCCTCCACTTT.

The rearrangement links TRBV2 to TRBJ2-2, with D perhaps TRBD2 (7 bases). Looked up from germline, CDR1 is SNHLY and CDR2 is FYNNEI. The V end was cut by 7 bases, the J end by 5 bases, with 17 bases between. This CDR3 has 15 amino acids. In DNA form, the CDR3 reads TGTGCCAGCATCCAGAGGGGGGGCCTGACCGGGGAGCTGTTTTTT. Translating it yields CASIQRGGLTGELFF.

The chain employs TRBV6-1 and TRBJ2-7, with TRBD1 matching over 11 bases. This CDR3 has 15 amino acids. Trimming cost V 1 base and J 3 bases; bases outside gene matches: 2. Germline V gene data show CDR1 as MNHNS and CDR2 as SASEGT. The CDR3 DNA reads as TGTGCCAGCAGTGAAGGGGGACAGGGGGTCTACGAGCAGTACTTC. It translates to CASSEGGQGVYEQYF.

This chain links TRBV9 with TRBJ2-2; possible D gene TRBD1, 6 bases. The CDR3 is 16 residues long. The germline CDR1 and CDR2 sequences are SGDLS and YYNGEE. V was shortened by 0 bases and J by 3 bases, with 12 bases between the two germline ends. The CDR3: CASSVDGGADTGELFF. The CDR3 DNA follows: TGTGCCAGCAGCGTAGATGGGGGCGCGGACACCGGGGAGCTGTTTTTT.

This sequence joins TRBV18 and TRBJ1-3; D is uncertain. CDR3 length: 15 residues. Trimming cost V 6 bases and J 4 bases, with 16 bases left between them. Per the germline V gene, CDR1 is KGHSH and CDR2 is LQKENI. The CDR3 region has the DNA TGTGCCAGCTCCCTGGAGGCGCAATGGGGAAACACCATATATTTT. The encoded protein is CASSLEAQWGNTIYF.

The chain links TRBV6-5 to TRBJ1-1, with D possibly TRBD1 on 6 matching bases. Germline lookup yields CDR1 MNHEY and CDR2 SVGAGI. Trimming left V 6 bases short and J 1 base short, with 12 bases between. The CDR3 extends over 14 amino acids. CDR3: CASSYRAGNTEAFF. The CDR3 coding sequence is TGTGCCAGCAGCTACAGGGCGGGGAACACTGAAGCTTTCTTT.

The rearrangement uses TRBV7-3 and TRBJ1-3; D gene unclear. The CDR3 sequence is 15 residues long. Per the germline V gene, CDR1 is SGHTA and CDR2 is FQGTGA. Trimming removed 2 bases from V and 0 bases from J, with 8 bases in between. The CDR3: CASSLSRDSGNTIYF. The CDR3 DNA reads as TGTGCCAGCAGCTTATCCCGGGACTCTGGAAACACCATATATTTT.

The V gene is TRBV5-1, the J gene TRBJ2-7; 11 bases line up with TRBD2. CDR1 and CDR2 (germline): SGHRS, YFSETQ. After removal of 4 bases from V and 7 bases from J, the junction contained 13 bases not matched to a gene. The CDR3 runs to 16 residues. CDR3 DNA: TGCGCCAGCAGCCCAGGAATCCTAGCGGGGGGAGGGGAGCAGTACTTC. Translated, it gives CASSPGILAGGGEQYF.

CDR3 coding DNA: TGCGCCAGCAGCCAAGGTCGTGGGACTGATCCTAACTATGGCTACACCTTC. Protein: CASSQGRGTDPNYGYTF. The rearrangement uses TRBV4-1 and TRBJ1-2, with a possible D match to TRBD1 (5 bases). Looked up from germline, CDR1 is MGHRA and CDR2 is YSYEKL. V was pared by 1 base and J by 0 bases, with 15 bases between. This CDR3 contains 17 residues.

The V gene is TRBV6-6, the J gene TRBJ2-5; a weak D match, TRBD2 (7 bases). The CDR3 is made up of 15 amino acids. CDR1 and CDR2 (germline): MNHNY, SVGAGI (reference sequence). The ends were cut back, 6 bases at V and 2 bases at J, with 16 bases in the middle. CDR3 loop: CASRPRRGRQETQYF. In DNA form, the CDR3 reads TGTGCCAGCAGGCCCCGGCGGGGGCGACAAGAGACCCAGTACTTC.

This chain uses TRBV6-5 with TRBJ2-3; 8 positions agree with TRBD2. The CDR3 runs 15 residues. The trim removed 4 bases at V and 4 bases at J, leaving 7 bases unmatched. Germline lookup yields CDR1 MNHEY and CDR2 SVGAGI. CDR3 region: CASSSPGGQADTQYF. In nucleotides, the CDR3 is TGTGCCAGCAGTTCCCCGGGGGGGCAAGCAGATACGCAGTATTTT.

V gene TRBV9 combines with J gene TRBJ2-3; no definite D call. Germline V gives CDR1 SGDLS, CDR2 YYNGEE. V gave up 0 bases and J gave up 0 bases, with 11 bases separating them. The CDR3 covers 16 residues. The CDR3 nucleotides are TGTGCCAGCAGCGTAGGGGCTGAAACTAGCACAGATACGCAGTATTTT. Translation: CASSVGAETSTDTQYF.

This clone occurred once. The chain employs TRBV5-5 and TRBJ1-2, with D possibly TRBD1 on 5 matching bases. The germline CDR1 and CDR2 sequences are SGHKS and YYEKEE (reference sequence). CDR3 length: 15 amino acids. V dropped 2 bases and J dropped 4 bases, with 15 bases sitting between them. The CDR3: CASSFNTGSPYGYTF. DNA of the CDR3: TGTGCCAGCAGCTTTAACACAGGTAGTCCCTATGGCTACACCTTC.

This clone was counted once. The chain uses TRBV10-3 and TRBJ1-5; D gene uncertain. CDR3 length: 15 residues. CDR1 is ENHRY, CDR2 SYGVKD, per germline. Trimming took off 2 bases at V and 2 bases at J, with 10 bases between the two ends. CDR3 sequence reads: CAISEDRVGNQPQHF. CDR3 coding DNA: TGTGCCATCAGTGAGGACCGGGTGGGCAATCAGCCCCAGCATTTT.

This clone was counted once. The genes are TRBV19 and TRBJ1-1, with a possible D match to TRBD1 (5 bases). Germline assignment: CDR1 LNHDA and CDR2 SQIVND (reference sequence). This CDR3 is 13 amino acids long. V shed 3 bases and J shed 5 bases, with 10 bases lying between them. The CDR3 here is CASSIWGGTEAFF. The CDR3 DNA is TGTGCCAGTAGTATTTGGGGGGGGACTGAAGCTTTCTTT.

The chain combines TRBV2 with TRBJ1-5; D gene unclear. With 7 bases removed from V and 2 bases from J, the gap between germline ends came to 15 bases. CDR3 length: 15 residues. In germline, CDR1 is SNHLY, CDR2 FYNNEI. The CDR3 DNA reads as TGTGCCAGCAAACCTGGACTAGCGGGCAATCAGCCCCAGCATTTT. This gives the protein CASKPGLAGNQPQHF.

This clone has a handful of counts. The chain is built from TRBV10-3 and TRBJ1-5; D remains unclear. The CDR3 is 12 amino acids. CDR1 is ENHRY, CDR2 SYGVKD, per germline. The germline V and J ends were trimmed by 4 bases and 4 bases, with 5 bases remaining between them. The DNA of the CDR3 is TGTGCCATCAGTGCGGTAAATCAGCCCCAGCATTTT. This encodes CAISAVNQPQHF.

This chain joins TRBV9 and TRBJ1-6; tentative D call: TRBD1 (6 bases). The CDR3 is 13 residues long. V was cut by 3 bases and J by 5 bases, with 6 bases left in between. Per germline, CDR1 SGDLS and CDR2 YYNGEE. The CDR3 nucleotides are TGTGCCAGCAGCGGGACAGATAATTCACCCCTCCACTTT. Translated, it gives CASSGTDNSPLHF.

V is TRBV6-5 and J is TRBJ1-2; 7 positions agree with TRBD1. CDR3 size: 13 residues. Trimming at V came to 6 bases and at J to 2 bases, leaving 3 bases not matched to a gene. From germline, CDR1 is MNHEY and CDR2 SVGAGI. This chain's CDR3 is CASRQGQNYGYTF. In DNA, the CDR3 is TGTGCCAGCAGGCAGGGACAGAACTATGGCTACACCTTC.

V gene TRBV6-5 combines with J gene TRBJ1-5; TRBD1 is a possible D gene (6 bases). Germline V gene sequence: CDR1 MNHEY, CDR2 SVGAGI. Trimming took 7 bases from V and 3 from J, leaving 10 bases between them. The CDR3 has 13 residues. The DNA of the CDR3 is TGTGCCAGCACAGACAGGTACAATCAGCCCCAGCATTTT. It is translated as CASTDRYNQPQHF.

This chain joins TRBV6-5 and TRBJ2-3, with TRBD2 matching over 8 bases. Looked up from germline, CDR1 is MNHEY and CDR2 is SVGAGI. V lost 0 bases to trimming and J lost 1 base; unmatched junction nucleotides: 0. The CDR3 spans 15 residues. The CDR3, as DNA: TGTGCCAGCAGTTACTCGCGGGGGGGCACAGATACGCAGTATTTT. It yields the protein CASSYSRGGTDTQYF.

Comment on this clone: This CDR3 is also generated by other DNA sequences in the sample. The chain uses TRBV6-5 and TRBJ2-7; D is unclear. Trimming shortened V by 2 bases and J by 6 bases, and 5 bases separated the two germline ends. The CDR3 is 11 residues long. Germline assignment: CDR1 MNHEY and CDR2 SVGAGI. The CDR3 loop reads CASSYGGEQYF. CDR3 in DNA: TGTGCCAGCAGTTACGGCGGCGAGCAGTACTTC.